A single sample gave rise to the 2 T cell receptor beta chains below, sequenced in a study of pediatric ulcerative colitis. Data came from immunoSEQ multiplex PCR; TCRdb stores just in-frame clones and leaves some out. The data hold tens of thousands of clones, with 86% observed a single time. The sequenced sample was blood. All receptors derive from a boy younger than 18 with severe ulcerative colitis.

CDR3: CASSLLGGSFTGELFF. The CDR3 region has the DNA TGTGCCAGCAGCTTATTGGGCGGGAGTTTCACCGGGGAGCTGTTTTTT. This chain links TRBV7-3 with TRBJ2-2; 7 nucleotides agree with TRBD2. V gave up 2 bases and J gave up 4 bases; unmatched junction bases: 7. The CDR3 has 16 amino acids. Germline CDR1 and CDR2: SGHTA and FQGTGA.

The chain has TRBV30 and TRBJ1-2; D remains unclear. Germline values: CDR1 GTSNPN, CDR2 SVGIG (reference sequence). CDR3 length: 13 residues. Trimming cost V 3 bases and J 8 bases, with 16 bases left between them. CDR3 protein: CAWSVGGGEGYTF. The CDR3 coding sequence is TGTGCCTGGAGCGTAGGAGGAGGTGAAGGCTACACCTTC.